Below are 8 T cell receptor beta chains sequenced from a single sample in a study of identical twins. TCRdb recomputed calls from the 5' RACE reads with MiXCR, one row per CDR3 protein. Altogether hundreds of thousands of distinct CDR3 sequences are present, 8.6% being singletons, with the ten largest covering approximately 0.96%. This same sample was also taken into another study, of yellow fever vaccine responses in identical twins.

Source material: PBMCs. The receptors shown here come from a woman under 30 in good health.

This clonotype was seen more than once but under ten times. In DNA form, the CDR3 reads TGCAGTGCTAGAGACCCGGATTTGCGCTATGGCTACACCTTC. Amino acids: CSARDPDLRYGYTF. V and J are TRBV20-1 and TRBJ1-2, with D hard to call. The length of the CDR3 is 14 residues. The V gene lost 0 bases and the J gene lost 4 bases, with 12 bases spanning the gap. Germline assignment: CDR1 DFQATT and CDR2 SNEGSKA (reference sequence).

This clonotype was detected ten times or more. The CDR3 DNA reads TGTGCCAGCAGTCTCTCTTTAGCGGGGGAATTGTACAATGAGCAGTTCTTC. Translating it yields CASSLSLAGELYNEQFF. This chain uses TRBV28 with TRBJ2-1; 9 bases fit TRBD2. With 5 bases clipped from V and 4 bases from J, the junction kept 12 bases outside the gene matches. This CDR3 has 17 amino acids. The germline V gene encodes CDR1 MDHEN and CDR2 SYDVKM.

This clonotype was seen a handful of times. The chain joins TRBV29-1 to TRBJ2-2, with D possibly called TRBD1 or TRBD2 (5 bases each). Trimming left V 3 bases short and J 6 bases short, with 8 bases between. The CDR3 runs to 12 residues. The germline V gene has CDR1 SQVTM and CDR2 ANQGSEA. The CDR3 loop reads CSVEGDPGELFF. The CDR3 coding sequence is TGCAGCGTTGAGGGGGACCCCGGGGAGCTGTTTTTT.

Notes on this clonotype: It may be a read error: a sequence one base away is much more abundant. V gene TRBV18 combines with J gene TRBJ2-1; no clear D. Looked up from germline, CDR1 is KGHSH and CDR2 is LQKENI. The V gene lost 1 base and the J gene lost 8 bases, with 9 bases spanning the gap. CDR3 length: 13 residues. The CDR3 nucleotides are TGTGCCAGCTCACCACTCGCGTTCGATGAGCAGTTCTTC. Its protein product is CASSPLAFDEQFF.

The chain uses TRBV12-5 and TRBJ2-5, with D uncertain. V was pared by 1 base and J by 4 bases, with 13 bases between. Germline loops: CDR1 LGHNT, CDR2 FRNRAP. The length of the CDR3 is 15 residues. CDR3 protein: CASGLGVVYGETQYF. CDR3 coding DNA: TGTGCTAGTGGTTTGGGAGTTGTCTACGGAGAGACCCAGTACTTC.

This clonotype showed up many times. DNA for the CDR3: TGTGCCAGCAGCCAAGATATAGGGACTTACGAGCAGTACTTC. Protein product: CASSQDIGTYEQYF. The genes are TRBV3-1 and TRBJ2-7; possible D gene TRBD2, 6 bases. The CDR3 sequence is 14 residues long. V lost 0 bases, J lost 4 bases, and 10 bases lay in between. Germline V gives CDR1 LGHDT, CDR2 YNNKEL (reference sequence).

This clonotype came up many times. The rearrangement links TRBV9 to TRBJ2-3; 9 bases fit TRBD2. V shed 4 bases and J 0 bases; nucleotides not matched to a gene: 21. From germline, CDR1 is SGDLS and CDR2 YYNGEE. The CDR3 has 21 amino acids. CDR3 sequence: CASSPYRGRAGGISSTDTQYF. Here the CDR3 DNA reads TGTGCCAGCAGCCCCTACCGGGGGAGAGCGGGGGGCATATCTAGCACAGATACGCAGTATTTT.

This clonotype was counted between two and nine times. This sequence joins TRBV6-2 or TRBV6-3 and TRBJ1-2, with a possible D match to TRBD1 (5 bases). Trimming removed 2 bases from V and 6 bases from J, with 13 bases in between. The CDR3 runs to 14 residues. Germline values: CDR1 MNHEY, CDR2 SVGEGT. CDR3 in DNA: TGTGCCAGCAGTTACGGTTTCGGGGCTAATGGCTACACCTTC. Protein: CASSYGFGANGYTF.